This T cell receptor beta chain came from a study of graft-versus-host responses after intestinal transplantation. Study-level points and caveats: Recipient bone marrow held GvH clones, some seen earlier in ileum or blood.

Details on this clone: The antigen is not known.

Sequenced by immunoSEQ multiplex PCR; TCRdb stores in-frame clones only, minus some. The table lists approximately 130,000 clones, over 85% of them singletons. The receptor was derived from a human donor who received an intestinal transplant. Sequencing was performed on unstimulated CD4+ T cells sorted from spleen or lymph node cells, taken before intestinal transplant.

CDR3 in amino acids: CASSRGTYEQYF. CDR3 nucleotide sequence: TGTGCCAGCAGCAGGGGAACGTATGAGCAGTACTTC. The chain has TRBV7-9 and TRBJ2-7; tentatively, D is TRBD1 (5 bases). The germline CDR1 and CDR2 sequences are SEHNR and FQNEAQ (reference sequence). This CDR3 contains 12 residues. The germline V and J ends were trimmed by 5 bases and 7 bases, with 12 bases remaining between them.